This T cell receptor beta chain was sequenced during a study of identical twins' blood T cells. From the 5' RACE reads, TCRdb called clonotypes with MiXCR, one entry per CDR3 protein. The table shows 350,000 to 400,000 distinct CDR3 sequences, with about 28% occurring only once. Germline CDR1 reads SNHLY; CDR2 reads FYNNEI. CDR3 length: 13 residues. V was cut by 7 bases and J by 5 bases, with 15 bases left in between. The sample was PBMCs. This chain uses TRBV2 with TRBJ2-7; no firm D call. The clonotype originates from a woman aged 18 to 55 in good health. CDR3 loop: CASTQVYSHEQYF. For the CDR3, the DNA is TGTGCCAGCACCCAGGTGTATAGCCACGAGCAGTACTTC.